This TCR beta chain was obtained from a study of T cells in localized non-small cell lung cancer. General study results and limits: Adjacent uninvolved lung had the highest clonality, suggesting focused antigen responses. Since sequencing was restricted to only one region of the tumor, intratumor heterogeneity remains a possibility. Longer overall survival associated with higher blood T cell density; shorter survival with higher adjacent-lung clonality. In adjacent lung appeared a median around 62 of the top 100 tumor clones.

Remarks on this clone: Its matching antigen is unknown.

Repertoires were generated with immunoSEQ multiplex PCR, while TCRdb's copy carries only in-frame clones and drops some. The data show roughly 72,000 clones, with around 80% seen just once and approximately 9.7% held by the top ten. The CDR3 has 16 amino acids. Trimming removed 1 base at V and 3 bases at J, with 10 bases between. Looked up from germline, CDR1 is SGHTA and CDR2 is FQGNSA. The source was peripheral blood, collected before any cancer treatment. This receptor was identified in an older female donor with stage I lung adenocarcinoma. The chain couples TRBV7-2 to TRBJ2-6; D ambiguous. The CDR3 is CASSLVAGNGANVLTF. The CDR3 coding sequence is TGTGCCAGCAGCTTAGTAGCTGGGAATGGGGCCAACGTCCTGACTTTC.